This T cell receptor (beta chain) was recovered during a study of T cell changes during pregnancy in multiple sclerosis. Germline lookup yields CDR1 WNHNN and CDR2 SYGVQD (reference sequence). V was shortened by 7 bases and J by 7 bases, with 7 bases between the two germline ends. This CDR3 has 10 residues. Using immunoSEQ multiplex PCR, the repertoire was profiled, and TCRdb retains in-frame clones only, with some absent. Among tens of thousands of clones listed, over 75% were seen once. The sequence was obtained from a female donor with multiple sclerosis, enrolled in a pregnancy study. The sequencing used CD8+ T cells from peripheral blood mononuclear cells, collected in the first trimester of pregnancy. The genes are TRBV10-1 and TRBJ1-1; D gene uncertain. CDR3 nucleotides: TGCGCCAGCATCCCCCTTGAAGCTTTCTTT. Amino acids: CASIPLEAFF.